These 22 T cell receptor beta chains were all obtained from the same sample, sequenced in a study of T cells in women clearing cervical HPV infection. Measured with immunoSEQ multiplex PCR; TCRdb has only the in-frame clones, and not every one. This listing includes under 50,000 clones. Sequencing was performed on blood buffy coat. The receptors were gathered from a woman between 18 and 70 years old with a cervical HPV16 infection that either progressed to CIN3+ or cleared (not recorded which).

Comment on this clone: The sequenced fragment ends 3 residues before the CDR3 boundary, so the rest is inferred from the germline J gene. The chain uses TRBV11-2 and TRBJ2-7, with D hard to call. Germline CDR1 reads SGHAT; CDR2 reads FQNNGV. The germline V and J ends were trimmed by 5 bases and 1 base, with 12 bases remaining between them. This CDR3 region has 14 residues. CDR3 residues: CASSRGYTSYEQYF. Partial CDR3 DNA: TGTGCCAGCAGCCGCGGCTACACTTCCTACGAG. The complete variable domain, with remaining parts taken from reference TRBV11-2 and TRBJ2-7, reads EAGVAQSPRYKIIEKRQSVAFWCNPISGHATLYWYQQILGQGPKLLIQFQNNGVVDDSQLPKDRFSAERLKGVDSTLKIQPAKLEDSAVYLCASSRGYTSYEQYFGPGTRLTVT.

As concerns this clone: The read terminates 3 residues ahead of where the CDR3 ends, so the germline J gene completes it. The chain employs TRBV20-1 and TRBJ1-4, with 9 bases identical to TRBD1. Germline V gives CDR1 DFQATT, CDR2 SNEGSKA (reference sequence). CDR3 length: 13 amino acids. V dropped 5 bases and J dropped 7; count of bases not matched to a gene: 5. CDR3 DNA, as far as it was read: TGCAGTGCTGGGGGACAGGGACGTGAAAAA. Translated, it gives CSAGGQGREK. The whole CDR3 region reads CSAGGQGREKLFF.

As to this clone: The read terminates 3 residues ahead of where the CDR3 ends, so the germline J gene completes it. J is TRBJ2-6 and V is TRBV18; 8 bases fit TRBD2. V lost 0 bases to trimming and J lost 2 bases; unmatched junction nucleotides: 6. The germline V gene encodes CDR1 KGHSH and CDR2 LQKENI. This CDR3 region has 18 residues. CDR3 bases read: TGTGCCAGCTCACCACCAGTCGGGGGGGCGGCTGGGGCCAACGTC. This gives the protein CASSPPVGGAAGANV. The full-length CDR3 reads as CASSPPVGGAAGANVLTF.

Regarding this clone: The read ends 3 residues shy of where the CDR3 ends; the end is completed using the germline J gene. The chain employs TRBV5-6 and TRBJ2-6; D uncertain. CDR1 is SGHDT and CDR2 is YYEEEE in the germline V gene. The CDR3 has 15 residues. Trimming stripped 1 base from V and 3 bases from J, with 8 bases between. CDR3 protein: CASSLFSVGANVLTF. Incomplete CDR3 DNA: TGTGCCAGCAGCTTGTTTAGTGTTGGGGCCAACGTC.

Of note for this clone: The read ends 3 residues shy of where the CDR3 ends; the end is completed using the germline J gene. The chain uses TRBV30 and TRBJ2-1; D is ambiguous. The CDR3 is made up of 12 amino acids. The V gene lost 0 bases and the J gene lost 9 bases, with 9 bases spanning the gap. Germline V CDR1 and CDR2: GTSNPN, SVGIG (reference sequence). The CDR3 reads CAWSVFSGEQFF. The CDR3 DNA, read in part, is TGTGCCTGGAGTGTCTTCTCGGGTGAG.

As for this clone: The read falls 3 residues short of the CDR3 end, and the missing part is taken from the germline J gene. The chain is built from TRBV6-2 or TRBV6-3 and TRBJ2-7; D is possibly TRBD2 (6 bases). Trimming pared 6 bases from V and 0 bases from J, leaving 9 bases between. The CDR3 has 13 residues. The germline V gene encodes CDR1 MNHEY and CDR2 SVGEGT. The chain's CDR3 is CASRASVSYEQYF. Incomplete CDR3 DNA: TGTGCCAGCAGAGCTAGCGTCTCCTACGAG.

About this clone itself: The read ends 3 residues shy of where the CDR3 ends; the end is completed using the germline J gene. The chain uses TRBV13 and TRBJ2-7; 7 bases fit TRBD1. From germline, CDR1 is PRHDT and CDR2 FYEKMQ (reference sequence). The CDR3 consists of 13 residues. V shed 3 bases, J shed 5 bases, and the junction held 4 bases outside the gene matches. The CDR3 here is CASSFRQGHEQYF. CDR3 bases read: TGTGCCAGCAGCTTTAGACAGGGACACGAG.

About this clone itself: The CDR3 end falls 3 residues outside the read, so it is completed with the germline J gene. This rearrangement joins TRBV20-1 to TRBJ2-3, with 12 bases identical to TRBD2. This CDR3 has 16 residues. Germline V gene sequence: CDR1 DFQATT, CDR2 SNEGSKA (reference sequence). The trim removed 1 base at V and 7 bases at J, leaving 9 bases unmatched. CDR3 protein: CSARVLASGGGYTQYF. CDR3 DNA (partial): TGCAGTGCTAGAGTGTTGGCTAGCGGGGGGGGGTATACG.

Turning to this clone: The read falls 3 residues short of the CDR3 end, and the missing part is taken from the germline J gene. The V call is TRBV7-6, the J call TRBJ2-7; the D gene is possibly TRBD2 (6 bases). V lost 10 bases to trimming and J lost 3 bases, with 13 bases between them. This CDR3 has 12 residues. Germline V gene lookup returns CDR1 SGHVS and CDR2 FNYEAQ. The CDR3 sequence is CATGDGYYEQYF. Partial CDR3 DNA: TGTGCCACGGGGGATGGGTACTACGAG. Full variable domain (remainder filled in from reference TRBV7-6 and TRBJ2-7): GAGVSQSPRYKVTKRGQDVALRCDPISGHVSLYWYRQALGQGPEFLTYFNYEAQQDKSGLPNDRFSAERPEGSISTLTIQRTEQRDSAMYRCATGDGYYEQYFGPGTRLTVT.

CDR3 in amino acids: CASIRGANEKLFF. The sequenced part of the CDR3 DNA is TGTGCCAGCATTCGGGGAGCTAATGAAAAA. The J gene is TRBJ1-4, the V gene TRBV2; D gene unclear. The CDR3 end lies 3 residues beyond the end of the read and is filled in from the germline J gene. The CDR3 totals 13 residues. The germline V and J ends were trimmed by 7 bases and 3 bases, with 9 bases remaining between them. Germline CDR1 SNHLY, CDR2 FYNNEI.

For this clone: Read sequence stops 3 residues before the CDR3 end, and the germline J gene provides the missing end. V usage is TRBV19 and J usage is TRBJ2-2; tentatively, D is TRBD1 (6 bases). Trimming removed 5 bases at V and 4 bases at J, with 14 bases between. The CDR3 runs 15 residues. Germline CDR1 and CDR2: LNHDA and SQIVND (reference sequence). CDR3 in amino acids: CASSAGAGRTGELFF. CDR3 DNA, as far as it was read: TGTGCCAGTAGTGCAGGGGCGGGTCGCACCGGGGAG.

Details on this clone: Sequencing ends 3 residues short of the CDR3 end; the germline J gene provides the rest. The chain is built from TRBV6-1 and TRBJ1-4; possible D gene TRBD1, 6 bases. CDR1 is MNHNS and CDR2 is SASEGT in the germline V gene. V dropped 2 bases and J dropped 8 bases, with 12 bases sitting between them. CDR3 length equals 14 residues. The CDR3: CASSERGGDEKLFF. CDR3 DNA, as far as it was read: TGTGCCAGCAGTGAACGAGGGGGGGACGAAAAA.

About this clone itself: Read sequence stops 3 residues before the CDR3 end, and the germline J gene provides the missing end. The V and J genes are TRBV20-1 and TRBJ2-7, with 10 bases identical to TRBD2. V shed 1 base and J 2 bases; nucleotides not matched to a gene: 2. Per the germline V gene, CDR1 is DFQATT and CDR2 is SNEGSKA (reference sequence). The CDR3 spans 14 residues. CDR3 DNA, as far as it was read: TGCAGTGCTAGAGGGACTAGCGGAACCTACGAG. This translates into CSARGTSGTYE. The full CDR3 is CSARGTSGTYEQYF.

Notes on this clone: The read comes to an end 3 residues before the CDR3 does, leaving the germline J gene to fill in the end. The chain combines TRBV29-1 with TRBJ2-3, with D perhaps given as TRBD1 or TRBD2 (6 bases each). The CDR3 extends over 13 amino acids. Germline CDR1 reads SQVTM; CDR2 reads ANQGSEA. CDR3 DNA (partial): TGCAGCGTGGGAGGACAGAGCAATCAGCCG. Its protein is CSVGGQSNQP. The whole CDR3 sequence is CSVGGQSNQPQYF.

Comments on this clone: The read gets to within 3 residues of the CDR3 end, and the germline J gene fills in the rest. The V gene is TRBV7-8, the J gene TRBJ2-3, with a weak D call TRBD1 (5 bases). V lost 1 base, J lost 4 bases, and 9 bases lay in between. This CDR3 has 14 residues. Per the germline V gene, CDR1 is SGHVS and CDR2 is FQNEAQ. The chain's CDR3 is CASSLVMGPDTQYF. Incomplete CDR3 DNA: TGTGCCAGCAGCTTAGTGATGGGGCCAGATACG.

Comments on this clone: The read falls 3 residues short of the CDR3 end, and the missing part is taken from the germline J gene. The chain is built from TRBV18 and TRBJ2-3; D is perhaps TRBD1 (6 bases). V was pared by 3 bases and J by 0 bases, with 10 bases between. This CDR3 spans 15 amino acids. Germline V CDR1 and CDR2: KGHSH, LQKENI. The CDR3 region is CASSPVQGSTDTQYF. CDR3 DNA, as far as it was read: TGTGCCAGCTCACCTGTACAGGGTAGCACAGATACG. Drawing the rest from reference TRBV18 and TRBJ2-3, the complete variable domain is NAGVMQNPRHLVRRRGQEARLRCSPMKGHSHVYWYRQLPEEGLKFMVYLQKENIIDESGMPKERFSAEFPKEGPSILRIQQVVRGDSAAYFCASSPVQGSTDTQYFGPGTRLTVL.

In the case of this clone: The read finishes 3 residues shy of the CDR3 end, and the germline J gene is used to complete it. V is TRBV19 and J is TRBJ2-3; TRBD1 might be the D (6 bases). The CDR3 has 14 amino acids. Germline assignment: CDR1 LNHDA and CDR2 SQIVND (reference sequence). CDR3 protein: CASSKTWGQETQYF. The covered CDR3 bases are TGTGCCAGTAGTAAGACATGGGGACAAGAGACG.

Notes on this clone: The sequence runs out 3 residues before the end of the CDR3; the remainder is reconstructed from the germline J gene. The chain links TRBV5-1 to TRBJ2-7, with 10 bases lining up with TRBD2. Unmatched junction bases numbered 8, after V lost 6 bases and J lost 5 bases. CDR1 is SGHRS, CDR2 YFSETQ, per germline. CDR3 length: 14 amino acids. CDR3 sequence reads: CASTNLAGVDEQYF. CDR3 DNA (partial): TGCGCCAGCACCAACCTAGCGGGGGTGGACGAG. Based on the CDR3 plus reference TRBV5-1 and TRBJ2-7, the full variable domain is KAGVTQTPRYLIKTRGQQVTLSCSPISGHRSVSWYQQTPGQGLQFLFEYFSETQRNKGNFPGRFSGRQFSNSRSEMNVSTLELGDSALYLCASTNLAGVDEQYFGPGTRLTVT.

Worth noting for this clone: The read ends 3 residues shy of where the CDR3 ends; the end is completed using the germline J gene. The J gene is TRBJ2-5, the V gene TRBV7-2; TRBD2 might be the D (5 bases). The V end lost 5 bases, the J end lost 2 bases, and 12 bases lay between the germline ends. Germline loops: CDR1 SGHTA, CDR2 FQGNSA. This CDR3 has 14 residues. CDR3 residues: CASSPYSVQETQYF. CDR3 DNA (partial): TGTGCCAGCAGCCCATATAGCGTACAAGAGACC.

With regard to this clone: The read gets to within 3 residues of the CDR3 end, and the germline J gene fills in the rest. This sequence joins TRBV10-3 and TRBJ2-7; D possibly corresponds to TRBD2 (6 bases). Trimming left V 5 bases short and J 2 bases short, with 16 bases between. The CDR3 has 15 residues. Germline V lookup: CDR1 ENHRY, CDR2 SYGVKD. The sequenced CDR3 bases are TGTGCCATCAGTTTGGGGGGAGGTGGAACCTACGAG. Translating gives CAISLGGGGTYE. The full CDR3 protein is CAISLGGGGTYEQYF.

As for this clone: The missing CDR3 end, 3 residues past where the read stops, is filled in from the germline J gene. This sequence joins TRBV20-1 and TRBJ2-7; 7 positions match TRBD1. The CDR3 is 12 amino acids. The V segment lost 5 bases and the J segment 3 bases; nucleotides outside the gene matches: 4. Germline values: CDR1 DFQATT, CDR2 SNEGSKA (reference sequence). CDR3 bases read: TGCAGTGCTCCCGGGACAGACTACGAG. It encodes CSAPGTDYE. The entire CDR3 is CSAPGTDYEQYF.

As regards this clone: Sequencing ends 3 residues short of the CDR3 end; the germline J gene provides the rest. The chain employs TRBV5-1 and TRBJ2-5; tentative D call: TRBD1 (5 bases). The CDR3 contains 14 residues. The germline V gene has CDR1 SGHRS and CDR2 YFSETQ. V dropped 5 bases and J dropped 1 base, with 12 bases sitting between them. The CDR3 is CASSRVGPQETQYF. CDR3 DNA (partial): TGCGCCAGCAGTAGGGTGGGGCCCCAAGAGACC.